This passage covers 4 T cell receptor beta chains from one sample sequenced in a study of T cell repertoires in cytomegalovirus infection. TCRdb reanalysed the reads using MiXCR and keeps one entry per CDR3 protein. Among just under 550,000 distinct CDR3 sequences, about 26% were seen once, and the ten largest hold roughly 13%. The material sequenced was PBMCs. The receptor source for this set is a human donor in good health (CMV status not recorded). Some clones in this sample may be carry-over from other donors' samples.

CDR3 loop: CASRSSALYEQYF. CDR3 nucleotides: TGTGCCAGCAGGTCTAGCGCTCTCTACGAGCAGTACTTC. V is TRBV6-6 and J is TRBJ2-7; a weak D match, TRBD2 (6 bases). Germline-derived CDR1 and CDR2 are MNHNY and SVGAGI (reference sequence). V was trimmed by 6 bases and J by 3 bases, leaving 12 bases between them. The CDR3 is 13 residues long.

This clonotype was detected many times. This chain connects TRBV7-8 to TRBJ1-2; the D gene is possibly TRBD1 (5 bases). V lost 1 base and J lost 4, with 10 bases in between. CDR3 length: 14 residues. Germline V CDR1 and CDR2: SGHVS, FQNEAQ. The chain's CDR3 is CASSLGQGSYGYTF. The CDR3 DNA is TGTGCCAGCAGCTTAGGGCAGGGCTCCTATGGCTACACCTTC.

This clonotype turned up a few times. This CDR3 reads CATSRGADLKDTQYF. The CDR3 region has the DNA TGTGCCACCAGCAGAGGGGCAGATCTGAAAGATACGCAGTATTTT. The rearrangement uses TRBV15 and TRBJ2-3; D is unclear. The CDR3 runs 15 residues. V lost 1 base, J lost 5 bases, and 13 bases lay in between. Germline loops: CDR1 LNHNV, CDR2 YYDKDF (reference sequence).

This clonotype was picked up one time. This sequence joins TRBV27 and TRBJ2-3; D unclear. V was trimmed by 2 bases and J by 6 bases, leaving 9 bases between them. This CDR3 is 13 amino acids long. CDR1 and CDR2 from the germline V gene are MNHEY and SMNVEV (reference sequence). The CDR3 sequence is CASSLPGRDTQYF. CDR3 nucleotide sequence: TGTGCCAGCAGTTTACCTGGTAGGGATACGCAGTATTTT.